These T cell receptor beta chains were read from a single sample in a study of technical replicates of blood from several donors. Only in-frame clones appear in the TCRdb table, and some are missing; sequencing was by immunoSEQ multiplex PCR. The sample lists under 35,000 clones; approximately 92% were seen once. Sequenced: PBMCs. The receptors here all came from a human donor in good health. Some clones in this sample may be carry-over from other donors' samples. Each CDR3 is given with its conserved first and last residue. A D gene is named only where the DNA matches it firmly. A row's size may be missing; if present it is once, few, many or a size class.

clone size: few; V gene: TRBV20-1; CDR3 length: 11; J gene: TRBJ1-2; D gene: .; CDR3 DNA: TGCAGTTTCGGGGGGGTCTATGGCTACACCTTC; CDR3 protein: CSFGGVYGYTF
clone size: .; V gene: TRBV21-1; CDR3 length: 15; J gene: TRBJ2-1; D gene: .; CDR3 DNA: TGTGCCAGCAGCAAATGGGACAGGGATTGGCGTGAGCAGTTCTTC; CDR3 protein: CASSKWDRDWREQFF
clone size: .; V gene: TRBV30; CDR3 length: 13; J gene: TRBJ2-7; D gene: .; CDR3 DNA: TGTGCCTGGAGTGTTGGGAGAGCCTACGAGCAGTACTTC; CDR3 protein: CAWSVGRAYEQYF
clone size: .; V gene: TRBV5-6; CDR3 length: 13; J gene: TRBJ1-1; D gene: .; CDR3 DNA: TGTGCCAGCAGCCCCCGTTCTCGCACTGAAGCTTTCTTT; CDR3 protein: CASSPRSRTEAFF
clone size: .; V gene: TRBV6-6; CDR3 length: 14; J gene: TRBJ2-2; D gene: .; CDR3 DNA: TGTGCCAGCAGTTATAGCCAGAACACCGGGGAGCTGTTTTTT; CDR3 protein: CASSYSQNTGELFF
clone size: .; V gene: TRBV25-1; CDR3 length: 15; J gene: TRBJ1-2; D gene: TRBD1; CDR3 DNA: TGTGCCAGCAGTGAACCGGGACAGGGATCGTATGGCTACACCTTC; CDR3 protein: CASSEPGQGSYGYTF
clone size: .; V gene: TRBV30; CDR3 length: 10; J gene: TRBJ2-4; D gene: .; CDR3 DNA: TGTGCCTGGAGTGACGGTATTCAGTACTTC; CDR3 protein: CAWSDGIQYF
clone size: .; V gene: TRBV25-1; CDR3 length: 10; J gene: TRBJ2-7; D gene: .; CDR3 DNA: TGTGCCAGCAGCCGCTACGAGCAGTACTTC; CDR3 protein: CASSRYEQYF
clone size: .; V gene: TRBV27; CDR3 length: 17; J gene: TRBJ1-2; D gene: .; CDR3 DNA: TGTGCCAGCAGCCCCGGACCGGACAAGGTGGAATTGGATGGCTACACCTTC; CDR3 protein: CASSPGPDKVELDGYTF
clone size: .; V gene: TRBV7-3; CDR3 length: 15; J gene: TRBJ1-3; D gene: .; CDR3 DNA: TGTGCCAGCAGCTTAACTGGCGGTCAGGGCACACCTCTCTATTTT; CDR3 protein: CASSLTGGQGTPLYF
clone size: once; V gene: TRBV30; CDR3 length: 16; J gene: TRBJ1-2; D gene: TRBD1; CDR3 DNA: TGTGCCTGGAGTCTGGTACGCGGACAGGGATCCTATGGCTACACCTTC; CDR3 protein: CAWSLVRGQGSYGYTF
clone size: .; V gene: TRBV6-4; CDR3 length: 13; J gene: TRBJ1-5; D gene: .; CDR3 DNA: TGTGCCAGCAGTCGGTCGGGGGGCCAGCCCCAGCATTTT; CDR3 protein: CASSRSGGQPQHF
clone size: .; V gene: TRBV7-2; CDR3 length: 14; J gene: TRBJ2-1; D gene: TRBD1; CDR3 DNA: TGTGCCAGCAGCTTGGGGACAGCTAACAATGAGCAGTTCTTC; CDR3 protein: CASSLGTANNEQFF
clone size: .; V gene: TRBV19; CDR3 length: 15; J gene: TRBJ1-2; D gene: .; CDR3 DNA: TGTGCCAGTAGTATTTCGGCAGGGGATAACTATGGCTACACCTTC; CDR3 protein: CASSISAGDNYGYTF
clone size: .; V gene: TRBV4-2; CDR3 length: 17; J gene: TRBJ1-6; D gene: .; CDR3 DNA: TGTGCCAGCAGCCAAGACGGGGGTACGGCCTATAATTCACCCCTCCACTTT; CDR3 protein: CASSQDGGTAYNSPLHF
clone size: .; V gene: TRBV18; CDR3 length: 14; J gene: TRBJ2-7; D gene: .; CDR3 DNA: TGTGCCAGCTCACCACCCCAGGGGCCCTGGGAGCAGTACTTC; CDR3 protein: CASSPPQGPWEQYF
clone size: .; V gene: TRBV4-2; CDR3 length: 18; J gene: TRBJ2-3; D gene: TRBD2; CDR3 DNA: TGTGCCAGCAGCCAAGAAGTGGGAGCGGGGGGGGGCACAGATACGCAGTATTTT; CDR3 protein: CASSQEVGAGGGTDTQYF
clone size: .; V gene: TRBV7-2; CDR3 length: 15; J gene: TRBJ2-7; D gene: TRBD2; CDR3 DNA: TGTGCCAGCAGCTTAAAGAGCGGGGGGGCCCCCGAGCAGTACTTC; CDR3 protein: CASSLKSGGAPEQYF
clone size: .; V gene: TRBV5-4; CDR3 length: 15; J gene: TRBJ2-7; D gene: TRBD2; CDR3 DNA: TGTGCCAGCAGCCCGGGGGGGGCGGAATCCTACGAGCAGTACTTC; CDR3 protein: CASSPGGAESYEQYF
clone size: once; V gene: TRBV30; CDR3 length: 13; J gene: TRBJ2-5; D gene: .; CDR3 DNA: TGTGCCTGGAGTGTGGAGGGAGGTGAGACCCAGTACTTC; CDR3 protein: CAWSVEGGETQYF
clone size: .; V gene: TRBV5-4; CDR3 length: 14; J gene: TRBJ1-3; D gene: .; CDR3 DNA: TGTGCCAGCTCCGGGACTGACTCTGGAAACACCATATATTTT; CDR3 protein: CASSGTDSGNTIYF
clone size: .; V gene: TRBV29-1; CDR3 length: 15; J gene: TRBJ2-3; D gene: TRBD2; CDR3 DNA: TGCAGCGTTGAAGAGCGCGGGAGAGACACAGATACGCAGTATTTT; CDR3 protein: CSVEERGRDTDTQYF
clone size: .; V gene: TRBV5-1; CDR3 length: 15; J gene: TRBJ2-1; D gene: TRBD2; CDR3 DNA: TGCGCCAGCAGCTTGGTTGCGGGAGGAAAGGGTGAGCAGTTCTTC; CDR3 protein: CASSLVAGGKGEQFF
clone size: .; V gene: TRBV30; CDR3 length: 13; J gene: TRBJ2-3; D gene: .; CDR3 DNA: TGTGCCTTACTGTCGGGGGGCACAGATACGCAGTATTTT; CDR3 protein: CALLSGGTDTQYF
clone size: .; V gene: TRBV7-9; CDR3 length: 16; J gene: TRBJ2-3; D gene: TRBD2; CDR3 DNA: TGTGCCAGCAGCTGGACTGATAGCGGGGATTTGGATACGCAGTATTTT; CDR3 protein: CASSWTDSGDLDTQYF
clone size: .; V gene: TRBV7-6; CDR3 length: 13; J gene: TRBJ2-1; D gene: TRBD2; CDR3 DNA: TGTGCCAGCAGCCCAAGACTAGCGAATGAGCAGTTCTTC; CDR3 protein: CASSPRLANEQFF
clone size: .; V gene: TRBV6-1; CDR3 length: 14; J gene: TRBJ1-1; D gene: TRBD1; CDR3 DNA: TGTGCCAGCAGTGCAGGGGGCGCGGGCACTGAAGCTTTCTTT; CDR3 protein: CASSAGGAGTEAFF
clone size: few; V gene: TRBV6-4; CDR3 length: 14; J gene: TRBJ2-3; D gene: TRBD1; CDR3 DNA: TGTGCCAGCAGCGAGACAGGGAGTGTAGATACGCAGTATTTT; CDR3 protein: CASSETGSVDTQYF
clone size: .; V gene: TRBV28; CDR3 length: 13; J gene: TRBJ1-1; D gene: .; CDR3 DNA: TGTGCCAGCAGTTTGCAGGGTGGTGTTGAAGCTTTCTTT; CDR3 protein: CASSLQGGVEAFF
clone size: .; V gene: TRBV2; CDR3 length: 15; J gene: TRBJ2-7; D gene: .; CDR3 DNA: TGTGCCAGCAGTGAATTTGCGGGACGGGCGTACGAGCAGTACTTC; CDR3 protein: CASSEFAGRAYEQYF
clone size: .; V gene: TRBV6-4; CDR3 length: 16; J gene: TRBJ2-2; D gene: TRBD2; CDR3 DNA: TGTGCCAGCAGTGCCGGGCTAGCGGGTACCACCGGGGAGCTGTTTTTT; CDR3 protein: CASSAGLAGTTGELFF
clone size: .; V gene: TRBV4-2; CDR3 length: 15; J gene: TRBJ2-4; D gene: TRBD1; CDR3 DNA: TGTGCCAGCAGCCAAGGCGGGACAGGGCTTAACATTCAGTACTTC; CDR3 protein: CASSQGGTGLNIQYF
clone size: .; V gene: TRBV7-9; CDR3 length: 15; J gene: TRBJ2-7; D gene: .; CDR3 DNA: TGTGCCAGCAGCACAGTGGCCTCCTTAGCCTACGAGCAGTACTTC; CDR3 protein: CASSTVASLAYEQYF
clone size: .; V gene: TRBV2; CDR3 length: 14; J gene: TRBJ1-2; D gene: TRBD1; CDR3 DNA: TGTGCCAGCAGAAAGACAGGGGTTAACTATGGCTACACCTTC; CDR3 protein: CASRKTGVNYGYTF
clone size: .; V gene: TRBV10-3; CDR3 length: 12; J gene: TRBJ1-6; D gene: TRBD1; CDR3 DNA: TGTGCCACCGGGCAGGGGGGATCACCCCTCCACTTT; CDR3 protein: CATGQGGSPLHF
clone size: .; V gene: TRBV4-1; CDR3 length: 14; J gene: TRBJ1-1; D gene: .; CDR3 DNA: TGCGCCAGCAGCCGAAAGACAGAGAACACTGAAGCTTTCTTT; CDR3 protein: CASSRKTENTEAFF
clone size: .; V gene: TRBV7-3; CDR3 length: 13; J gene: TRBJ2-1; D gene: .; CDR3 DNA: TGTGCCAGCAGCTCAACTAGAAGTAGTGAGCAGTTCTTC; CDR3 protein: CASSSTRSSEQFF
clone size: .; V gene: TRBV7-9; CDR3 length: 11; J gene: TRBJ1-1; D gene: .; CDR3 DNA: TGTGCCAGCAGCTCGGCGGCTGAAGCTTTCTTT; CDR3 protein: CASSSAAEAFF
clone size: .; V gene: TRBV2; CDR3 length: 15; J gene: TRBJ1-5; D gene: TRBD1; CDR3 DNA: TGTGCCAGCAGGGTTGGGCAGGGGGCGCTGGGGCCCCAGCATTTT; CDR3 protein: CASRVGQGALGPQHF
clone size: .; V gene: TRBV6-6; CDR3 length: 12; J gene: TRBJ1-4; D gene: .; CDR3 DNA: TGTGCCAGCAGTGGCGGGGAGGAAAAACTGTTTTTT; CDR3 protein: CASSGGEEKLFF
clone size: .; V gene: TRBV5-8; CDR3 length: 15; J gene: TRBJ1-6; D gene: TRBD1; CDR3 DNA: TGTGCCAGCAGCAGGGGGACAGGGGGTTATTCACCCCTCCACTTT; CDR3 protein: CASSRGTGGYSPLHF
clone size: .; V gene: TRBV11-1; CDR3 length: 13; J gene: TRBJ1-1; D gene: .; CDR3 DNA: TGTGCCAGCAGCTTGACACAGAACACTGAAGCTTTCTTT; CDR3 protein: CASSLTQNTEAFF